This record covers a single T cell receptor (beta chain). The antigen remains undetermined. The CDR3 loop spans 15 amino acids. Germline-derived CDR1 and CDR2 are SNHLY and FYNNEI. V shed 6 bases, J shed 0 bases, and the junction held 7 bases outside the gene matches. The sample is drawn from a study of shared clonotypes between healthy human individuals. Study results and caveats: Several donors held about 5% of naive CD4 clonotypes in common. Against clonotypes common to all four donors, non-shared ones had lower generation probabilities.

Measured with immunoSEQ multiplex PCR; TCRdb has only the in-frame clones, and not every one. The sample lists roughly 1,800,000 clones; about 95% were seen once. The naive CD8 subset, CD45RO-negative cells positively selected for CCR7, excluded terminally differentiated effector memory CD45RA+ cells. Participating donors were healthy, HIV-negative adults free of recent acute infections or vaccinations. This chain connects TRBV2 to TRBJ2-7; TRBD1 agrees at 8 bases. The sequenced material came from naive CD8+ T cells sorted from blood. The TCR was taken from a man younger than 35 in good health. CDR3 amino acids: CASSQWTGSSYEQYF. CDR3 in DNA: TGTGCCAGCAGCCAATGGACAGGGAGCTCCTACGAGCAGTACTTC.